These T cell receptor beta chains were read from a single sample in a study of T-cell memory formation after mild COVID-19. From the 5' RACE reads, TCRdb called clonotypes with MiXCR, one entry per CDR3 protein. Of 50,000 or so distinct CDR3 sequences in the sample, approximately 30% are singletons; the top ten hold more than 40%. The source material was PBMCs or a T cell subset sorted from them (not recorded which). The receptors derive from a man aged 18 to 30 who had mild COVID-19 (a few samples of this study predate the infection). Cell type and time point are not known. CDR3s include the opening cysteine and the closing phenylalanine or tryptophan. A D gene is named only where the DNA matches it firmly. Part of the rows lack a size; the others show once, few, many or a class for expanded clones.

clone_size d_call j_call v_call cdr3_nt cdr3_aa
few TRBD1 TRBJ1-2 TRBV6-5 TGTGCCAGCAGCTATGCACAGGGGATACTGGGAGGCTACACCTTC CASSYAQGILGGYTF
NA NA TRBJ2-3 TRBV12-3/TRBV12-4 TGTGCCAGCAGCCGACAAAGGTTCGCGCAGTATTTT CASSRQRFAQYF
NA NA TRBJ1-3 TRBV19 TGTGCCAGTAGTAGCTCGCGGTACTCTGGAAACACCATATATTTT CASSSSRYSGNTIYF
NA TRBD2 TRBJ2-3 TRBV20-1 TGCAGTGCTAGCTTGCGGGGGGTGTATTCAGATACGCAGTATTTT CSASLRGVYSDTQYF
few NA TRBJ2-7 TRBV6-6 TGTGCCAGCAGTTACTCGGTACAGGGAGAATACGAGCAGTACTTC CASSYSVQGEYEQYF
NA NA TRBJ2-7 TRBV11-2 TGTGCCAGCAGCCTGACAGTGGGCAGGTTCTCCTACGAGCAGTACTTC CASSLTVGRFSYEQYF
NA NA TRBJ1-2 TRBV11-2 TGTGCCAGCAGCTCCGCTGGCGCGATGTGGGGCTACACCTTC CASSSAGAMWGYTF
few NA TRBJ2-7 TRBV20-1 TGCAGTGCTAATCTGGCGCAGGCAGAGCAGTACTTC CSANLAQAEQYF
NA NA TRBJ1-1 TRBV29-1 TGCAGCGTTTGGATTCTTGGAGGAGAATTGAACACTGAAGCTTTCTTT CSVWILGGELNTEAFF
few NA TRBJ1-3 TRBV7-9 TGTGCCAGCAGCTCCTCTCGGGAGAGGTCTGGAAACACCATATATTTT CASSSSRERSGNTIYF
NA TRBD2 TRBJ2-3 TRBV10-2 TGCGCCAGCAGTGAGTCACCGGGACTAGGGGATACGCAGTATTTT CASSESPGLGDTQYF
NA NA TRBJ1-2 TRBV19 TGTGCCAGTAGACCAACCAAAGGGGACTATGGCTACACCTTC CASRPTKGDYGYTF
few NA TRBJ2-3 TRBV6-2/TRBV6-3 TGTGCCAGCACCCCTTGGGGTCAAACTAGCACAGATACGCAGTATTTT CASTPWGQTSTDTQYF
NA NA TRBJ1-4 TRBV4-1 TGCGCCAGCAGCCTAGTCGGTGAAAAACTGTTTTTT CASSLVGEKLFF
NA NA TRBJ2-7 TRBV9 TGTGCCAGCAGCTCGCGCCCAAACGAGCAGTACTTC CASSSRPNEQYF
NA TRBD1 TRBJ1-6 TRBV10-1 TGCGCCAGCAGTGAAGGGGGCGCGGATTCACCCCTCCACTTT CASSEGGADSPLHF
few NA TRBJ2-2 TRBV2 TGTGCCAGCAGCAAACCGACAGGCTCGACCGGGGAGCTGTTTTTT CASSKPTGSTGELFF